This T cell receptor beta chain is from a study of identical twins. The ends lost 3 bases at V and 4 bases at J; junction bases unmatched: 5. Germline lookup yields CDR1 LGHNA and CDR2 YNFKEQ. The CDR3 length is 14 residues. In this sample, this clonotype turned up a few times. TCRdb re-called the 5' RACE reads with MiXCR, one entry per CDR3 protein. The sample has roughly 470,000 distinct CDR3 sequences; roughly an eighth are singletons. These data were likewise used in another study, on yellow fever vaccine responses in identical twins.

The receptor's source is a young woman in good health. The sample consisted of CD4+ T cells sorted from blood. This chain joins TRBV4-2 and TRBJ2-5; TRBD2 agrees at 7 bases. CDR3 region: CASSQPGRGETQYF. In nucleotides, the CDR3 is TGTGCCAGCAGCCAGCCGGGGAGGGGAGAGACCCAGTACTTC.